The next 27 T cell receptor beta chains were all read from a single sample in a study of OX40 agonist ivuxolimab in advanced cancers. Profiled with immunoSEQ multiplex PCR; TCRdb holds only in-frame clones, not every one. Here the sample spans 60,000 to 65,000 clones, about 80% being singletons. Material: CD4+ or CD8+ T cells sorted from blood, obtained in a trial of the OX40 agonist ivuxolimab. The receptors derive from an adult with an advanced solid tumor such as melanoma, head and neck, liver or kidney cancer.

This clone turned up a few times. This chain connects TRBV29-1 to TRBJ1-1; TRBD1 matches 12 bases. Germline values: CDR1 SQVTM, CDR2 ANQGSEA. There are 15 residues in the CDR3. V lost 4 bases and J lost 3; bases outside the gene matches: 6. CDR3 DNA sequence: TGCAGCGTTGCAGGGACAGGGGGCGGGTACACTGAAGCTTTCTTT. Translation: CSVAGTGGGYTEAFF.

The chain has TRBV23-1 and TRBJ1-6, with 9 bases matching TRBD1. TRBV23-1 is sorted into the ORF group, with uncertain function. The length of the CDR3 is 15 residues. The V segment lost 8 bases and the J segment 10 bases; nucleotides outside the gene matches: 12. In DNA form, the CDR3 reads TGCGCCAGCTCCCATGACAGGGGGAATTGGTCACCCCTCCACTTT. This translates into CASSHDRGNWSPLHF.

This clone was seen just once. J is TRBJ1-2 and V is TRBV7-2, with a weak D call TRBD1 (6 bases). The CDR3 consists of 17 residues. The germline CDR1 and CDR2 sequences are SGHTA and FQGNSA. Between the trimmed V and J ends, which lost 2 bases and 2 bases, there was a span of 18 bases. DNA for the CDR3: TGTGCCAGCAGCTTACAAATCTACAGGGCAGAAAACTATGGCTACACCTTC. Translated, it gives CASSLQIYRAENYGYTF.

This chain connects TRBV30 to TRBJ1-6; D gene uncertain. The CDR3 covers 14 residues. Germline CDR1 and CDR2: GTSNPN and SVGIG (reference sequence). V lost 0 bases and J lost 9, with 12 bases in between. In nucleotides, the CDR3 is TGTGCCTGGAGTGTACTCCCCGAGGGTTCACCCCTCCACTTT. It encodes CAWSVLPEGSPLHF.

This chain joins TRBV27 and TRBJ2-1; D is undetermined. The CDR3 has 18 residues. Trimming removed 2 bases at V and 3 bases at J, with 20 bases between. Germline CDR1 is MNHEY and CDR2 is SMNVEV (reference sequence). The CDR3 spells CASSLKGRGLVFYNEQFF. CDR3 DNA sequence: TGTGCCAGCAGTTTAAAGGGTCGAGGTCTAGTATTCTACAATGAGCAGTTCTTC.

This clone is medium-sized (0.01 to 0.1%) in the sample. This sequence joins TRBV14 and TRBJ1-1; unclear D gene. Trimming left V 1 base short and J 1 base short, with 13 bases between. Germline loops: CDR1 SGHDN, CDR2 FVKESK. The CDR3 covers 16 residues. CDR3 sequence: CASSQGRRQPNTEAFF. In nucleotides, the CDR3 is TGTGCCAGCAGCCAAGGGAGACGTCAGCCGAACACTGAAGCTTTCTTT.

The V and J genes are TRBV28 and TRBJ1-4; no reliable D call. Germline V gives CDR1 MDHEN, CDR2 SYDVKM. The CDR3 spans 13 residues. V was cut by 3 bases and J by 7 bases, with 9 bases left in between. The CDR3 DNA is TGTGCCAGCAGTTTCCCTGGGCTTGAAAAACTGTTTTTT. Translated: CASSFPGLEKLFF.

This clone was observed once. The chain uses TRBV28 and TRBJ1-5; D unresolved. V dropped 5 bases and J dropped 2 bases, with 13 bases sitting between them. CDR3 length: 15 amino acids. Germline-derived CDR1 and CDR2 are MDHEN and SYDVKM. CDR3 region: CASSTPTGGNQPQHF. CDR3 coding DNA: TGTGCCAGCAGTACCCCGACTGGGGGCAATCAGCCCCAGCATTTT.

The chain joins TRBV30 to TRBJ1-1; D call uncertain. Trimming removed 0 bases at V and 0 bases at J, with 5 bases between. This CDR3 region has 13 residues. Germline V CDR1 and CDR2: GTSNPN, SVGIG (reference sequence). CDR3 sequence: CAWSVQMNTEAFF. The CDR3, as DNA: TGTGCCTGGAGTGTACAGATGAACACTGAAGCTTTCTTT.

V gene TRBV28 combines with J gene TRBJ2-7; D uncertain. The CDR3 covers 11 residues. The V end was cut by 5 bases, the J end by 2 bases, with 4 bases between. The germline V gene has CDR1 MDHEN and CDR2 SYDVKM. The CDR3 loop is CASSGTYEQYF. DNA of the CDR3: TGTGCCAGCAGTGGGACCTACGAGCAGTACTTC.

The chain joins TRBV21-1 to TRBJ1-2; the table names TRBD1, a call not compared with the DNA. TRBV21-1 is a documented pseudogene. The CDR3 sequence is 15 residues long. CDR3 in DNA: TGTGCCAGCAGCCCTTCCGGGACAGGGTTATATGGCTACACCTTC. This sequence encodes CASSPSGTGLYGYTF.

The chain combines TRBV19 with TRBJ2-7; the D gene is possibly TRBD2 (5 bases). Trimming removed 5 bases from V and 3 bases from J, with 8 bases in between. This CDR3 is 12 amino acids long. Germline CDR1 reads LNHDA; CDR2 reads SQIVND (reference sequence). The CDR3 is CASSLGDYEQYF. CDR3 sequence (DNA): TGTGCCAGTAGTCTGGGAGACTACGAGCAGTACTTC. The full variable domain, its missing parts supplied by reference TRBV19 and TRBJ2-7, is DGGITQSPKYLFRKEGQNVTLSCEQNLNHDAMYWYRQDPGQGLRLIYYSQIVNDFQKGDIAEGYSVSREKKESFPLTVTSAQKNPTAFYLCASSLGDYEQYFGPGTRLTVT.

The V and J genes are TRBV11-2 and TRBJ2-7, with D unresolved. V lost 0 bases, J lost 3 bases, and 12 bases lay in between. Germline V lookup: CDR1 SGHAT, CDR2 FQNNGV. CDR3 length equals 15 residues. In DNA form, the CDR3 reads TGTGCCAGCAGCTTAGAGGCTCAAGCAGGCTACGAGCAGTACTTC. It translates to CASSLEAQAGYEQYF.

This clone is termed medium-sized (0.01 to 0.1%). The chain recombines TRBV2 with TRBJ2-5, with no clear D. The CDR3 covers 13 residues. V was pared by 5 bases and J by 4 bases, with 11 bases between. Germline CDR1 and CDR2: SNHLY and FYNNEI. The CDR3 DNA reads TGTGCCAGCAGTCCCCCCTTTACAGAGACCCAGTACTTC. Encoded protein: CASSPPFTETQYF. Full variable domain (missing parts from reference TRBV2 and TRBJ2-5): EPEVTQTPSHQVTQMGQEVILRCVPISNHLYFYWYRQILGQKVEFLVSFYNNEISEKSEIFDDQFSVERPDGSNFTLKIRSTKLEDSAMYFCASSPPFTETQYFGPGTRLLVL.

This chain connects TRBV5-1 to TRBJ2-3; D gene ambiguous. Germline loops: CDR1 SGHRS, CDR2 YFSETQ. The CDR3 sequence is 12 residues long. V shed 2 bases and J shed 2 bases, with 3 bases lying between them. The CDR3 nucleotides read TGCGCCAGCAGCTTAACCACAGATACGCAGTATTTT. Translation gives CASSLTTDTQYF.

This clone has just a few counts. The chain joins TRBV28 to TRBJ1-1, with D maybe TRBD1 (5 bases). The germline gives CDR1 MDHEN, CDR2 SYDVKM. V was clipped by 8 bases and J by 1 base, with 14 bases between them. This CDR3 has 14 amino acids. The CDR3 sequence: CASSFLGANTEAFF. CDR3 in DNA: TGTGCCAGCTCCTTCCTCGGGGCGAACACTGAAGCTTTCTTT.

The chain joins TRBV19 to TRBJ2-6; D is unclear. The CDR3 spans 16 residues. Germline CDR1 and CDR2: LNHDA and SQIVND (reference sequence). Trimming removed 5 bases from V and 0 bases from J, with 11 bases in between. This CDR3 is CASSPLYSSGANVLTF. In DNA, the CDR3 is TGTGCCAGTAGTCCGCTATACAGCTCTGGGGCCAACGTCCTGACTTTC.

The chain uses TRBV9 and TRBJ2-2; no definite D call. V gave up 4 bases and J gave up 0 bases, with 10 bases separating them. This CDR3 contains 15 residues. Germline V gene data show CDR1 as SGDLS and CDR2 as YYNGEE. CDR3 in DNA: TGTGCCAGCAGCCGTGGGCAAGCGAACACCGGGGAGCTGTTTTTT. Protein product: CASSRGQANTGELFF.

This chain joins TRBV18 and TRBJ2-2; D gene ambiguous. CDR3 length: 14 residues. Germline loops: CDR1 KGHSH, CDR2 LQKENI. V was trimmed by 3 bases and J by 3 bases, leaving 8 bases between them. The CDR3 bases are TGTGCCAGCTCACCTCGCCTAGACACCGGGGAGCTGTTTTTT. Translating it yields CASSPRLDTGELFF.

The genes are TRBV4-1 and TRBJ1-1; no reliable D call. The CDR3 runs 12 residues. Germline V gene sequence: CDR1 MGHRA, CDR2 YSYEKL. Trimming took off 8 bases at V and 2 bases at J, with 9 bases between the two ends. CDR3 protein: CASRRGNTEAFF. DNA for the CDR3: TGCGCCAGCCGCAGAGGTAACACTGAAGCTTTCTTT.

The CDR3, as DNA: TGTGCCAGCAGTCCGACAGGGCGGATTACCGGGGAGCTGTTTTTT. This codes for CASSPTGRITGELFF. This chain joins TRBV28 and TRBJ2-2; 7 bases line up with TRBD1. The germline gives CDR1 MDHEN, CDR2 SYDVKM. The CDR3 totals 15 residues. The V segment lost 5 bases and the J segment 5 bases; nucleotides outside the gene matches: 8.

In DNA form, the CDR3 reads TGTGCCAGCAGCTTTGGGGGGGAAGATACGCAGTATTTT. Protein: CASSFGGEDTQYF. The chain links TRBV11-3 to TRBJ2-3; 7 bases are shared with TRBD2. The CDR3 is 13 residues long. The germline V gene has CDR1 SGHNT and CDR2 YENEEA. V was pared by 3 bases and J by 5 bases, with 2 bases of the junction left unmatched.

This clone appeared a few times. The rearrangement joins TRBV19 to TRBJ1-2, with TRBD1 identical over 8 bases. Germline values: CDR1 LNHDA, CDR2 SQIVND (reference sequence). The ends lost 5 bases at V and 2 bases at J; junction bases unmatched: 4. The CDR3 runs 14 residues. The CDR3 nucleotides read TGTGCCAGTAGTTCCACAGGGGGGAACTATGGCTACACCTTC. It is translated as CASSSTGGNYGYTF.

The V gene is TRBV7-8, the J gene TRBJ2-1, with a tentative D call TRBD1 (6 bases). V was trimmed by 7 bases and J by 0 bases, leaving 16 bases between them. From germline, CDR1 is SGHVS and CDR2 FQNEAQ. The CDR3 length is 16 residues. CDR3 sequence: CASTFWGRGSYNEQFF. In DNA, the CDR3 is TGTGCCAGCACGTTTTGGGGCAGGGGCTCCTACAATGAGCAGTTCTTC.

V and J are TRBV5-6 and TRBJ2-3; TRBD1 aligns across 12 bases. This CDR3 has 17 residues. In germline, CDR1 is SGHDT, CDR2 YYEEEE. J was trimmed by 7 bases and V by 4 bases; bases with no gene match: 13. The CDR3 DNA reads TGTGCCAGCAGCCAACCTCCCCGGGACAGGGGGCAGCATACGCAGTATTTT. As protein: CASSQPPRDRGQHTQYF.

The chain is built from TRBV15 and TRBJ1-5, with D hard to call. Per germline, CDR1 LNHNV and CDR2 YYDKDF (reference sequence). Trimming removed 1 base from V and 6 bases from J, with 13 bases in between. The CDR3 loop spans 15 amino acids. CDR3 region: CATSRGRDWSQPQHF. The CDR3, as DNA: TGTGCCACCAGCAGAGGGAGGGATTGGAGTCAGCCCCAGCATTTT.

The chain employs TRBV9 and TRBJ2-6, with a tentative D call TRBD2 (6 bases). Germline V CDR1 and CDR2: SGDLS, YYNGEE. This CDR3 is 13 amino acids long. V was trimmed by 6 bases and J by 2 bases, leaving 6 bases between them. CDR3 in DNA: TGTGCCAGCACGGGGGCTGGGGCCAACGTCCTGACTTTC. Its protein product is CASTGAGANVLTF. The full variable domain, in which reference TRBV9 and TRBJ2-6 provide the parts outside the CDR3, is DSGVTQTPKHLITATGQRVTLRCSPRSGDLSVYWYQQSLDQGLQFLIQYYNGEERAKGNILERFSAQQFPDLHSELNLSSLELGDSALYFCASTGAGANVLTFGAGSRLTVL.